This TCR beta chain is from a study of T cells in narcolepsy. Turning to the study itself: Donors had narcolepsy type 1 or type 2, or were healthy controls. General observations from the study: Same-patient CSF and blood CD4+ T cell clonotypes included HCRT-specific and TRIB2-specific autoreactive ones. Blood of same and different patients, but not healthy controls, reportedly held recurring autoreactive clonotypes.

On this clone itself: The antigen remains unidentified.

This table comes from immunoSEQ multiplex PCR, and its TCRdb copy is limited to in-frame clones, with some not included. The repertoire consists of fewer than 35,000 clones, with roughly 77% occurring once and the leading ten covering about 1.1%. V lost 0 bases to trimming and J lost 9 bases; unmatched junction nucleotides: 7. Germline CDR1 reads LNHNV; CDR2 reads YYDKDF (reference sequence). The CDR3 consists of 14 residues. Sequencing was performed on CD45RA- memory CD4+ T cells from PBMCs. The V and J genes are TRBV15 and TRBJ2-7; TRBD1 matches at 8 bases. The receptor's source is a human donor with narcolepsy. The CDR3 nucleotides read TGTGCCACCAGCAGAGACAGGGGGCGCTTCTGGCAGTACTTC. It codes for CATSRDRGRFWQYF.